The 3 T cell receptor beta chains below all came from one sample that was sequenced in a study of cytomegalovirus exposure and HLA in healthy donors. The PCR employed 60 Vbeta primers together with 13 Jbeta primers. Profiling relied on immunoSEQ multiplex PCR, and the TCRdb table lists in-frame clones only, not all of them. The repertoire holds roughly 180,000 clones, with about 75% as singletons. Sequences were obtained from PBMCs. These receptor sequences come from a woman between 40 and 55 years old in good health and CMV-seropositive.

CDR3 loop: CASSSSNVAEAFF. CDR3 in DNA: TGTGCCAGCAGTAGCTCCAACGTCGCTGAAGCTTTCTTT. The genes are TRBV6-6 and TRBJ1-1; D remains unclear. The V end was cut by 5 bases, the J end by 6 bases, with 13 bases between. The CDR3 has 13 amino acids. Germline CDR1 is MNHNY and CDR2 is SVGAGI (reference sequence).

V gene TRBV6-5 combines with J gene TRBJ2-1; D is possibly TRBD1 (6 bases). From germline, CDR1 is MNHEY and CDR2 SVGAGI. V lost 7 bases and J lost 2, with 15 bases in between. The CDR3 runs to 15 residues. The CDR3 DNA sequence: TGTGCCAGCACCAAGTCACAGGGCCCCTACAATGAGCAGTTCTTC. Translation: CASTKSQGPYNEQFF.

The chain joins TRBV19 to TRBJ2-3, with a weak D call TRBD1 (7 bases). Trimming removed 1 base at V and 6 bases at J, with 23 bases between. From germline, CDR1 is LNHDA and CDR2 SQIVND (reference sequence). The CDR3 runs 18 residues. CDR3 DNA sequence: TGTGCCAGTAGTATAGTTAGTTGGAGGGGGCGCAATTCGGATACGCAGTATTTT. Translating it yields CASSIVSWRGRNSDTQYF.